The 18 T cell receptor beta chains in this list originate from one sample, sequenced in a study of T cells in Graves' hyperthyroidism and ophthalmopathy (dated by TCRdb to 2018 to 2020). The method was multiplex PCR. Sequencing used an Illumina HiSeq 2000. TCR beta CDR3 regions were amplified from RNA transcripts. For the first round of RT-PCR on the TCR CDR3, the HTBI primer set was used together with the Qiagen OneStep RT-PCR kit. In-frame beta chains were kept once TCRdb had trimmed the public reads at Q25 with fastp and called clones with MiXCR. Rows with a matching CDR3 protein are joined into one entry that keeps the most common DNA and genes. This sample is represented by over 400,000 distinct CDR3 sequences; under 15% of them were singletons. The ten largest clones represent about 13% of the sample. The sample taken for sequencing was blood. These receptors were obtained from a man between 18 and 35 years old with Graves' ophthalmopathy.

This clonotype has ten or more counts. The chain has TRBV3-1 and TRBJ2-5, with D tentatively TRBD2 (5 bases). V was clipped by 1 base and J by 6 bases, with 9 bases between them. There are 13 residues in the CDR3. Germline loops: CDR1 LGHDT, CDR2 YNNKEL (reference sequence). The CDR3 DNA follows: TGTGCCAGCAGCCAAGGAGGGTCCCAGACCCAGTACTTC. Protein product: CASSQGGSQTQYF.

This clonotype occurred many times. This chain joins TRBV5-5 and TRBJ1-5; the D is unclear. The V gene's germline CDR1 is SGHKS and CDR2 YYEKEE (reference sequence). V was trimmed by 0 bases and J by 3 bases, leaving 4 bases between them. The CDR3 extends over 13 amino acids. CDR3 amino acids: CASSLVVNQPQHF. CDR3 in DNA: TGTGCCAGCAGCTTGGTGGTCAATCAGCCCCAGCATTTT.

The gene calls are TRBV14 and TRBJ1-3, with D possibly matching TRBD1 (5 bases). The CDR3 is 20 residues long. V shed 0 bases and J shed 5 bases, with 26 bases lying between them. From germline, CDR1 is SGHDN and CDR2 FVKESK. The CDR3 nucleotides are TGTGCCAGCAGCCAAGACCCAAGGATGGGGGAAGGCTATTCAAGAAACACCATATATTTT. This encodes CASSQDPRMGEGYSRNTIYF.

The CDR3 DNA reads as TGTGCCAGCAGTGATCATAACAGGGGCATGAACACTGAAGCTTTCTTT. It codes for CASSDHNRGMNTEAFF. This chain joins TRBV25-1 and TRBJ1-1, with 7 bases that match TRBD1. CDR3 length: 16 amino acids. V shed 3 bases, J shed 0 bases, and the junction held 7 bases outside the gene matches. The germline gives CDR1 MGHDK, CDR2 SYGVNS.

J is TRBJ1-2 and V is TRBV11-3; D remains ambiguous. The ends were cut back, 0 bases at V and 7 bases at J, with 9 bases in the middle. Germline V gene sequence: CDR1 SGHNT, CDR2 YENEEA. The CDR3 runs 13 residues. In DNA, the CDR3 is TGTGCCAGCAGCTTAGACCCCGGAGTTGGCTACACCTTC. Its translation: CASSLDPGVGYTF.

Only a few counts were recorded for this clonotype. V and J are TRBV9 and TRBJ2-1; a weak D match, TRBD1 (5 bases). V lost 0 bases to trimming and J lost 3 bases, with 10 bases between them. CDR1 is SGDLS, CDR2 YYNGEE, per germline. This CDR3 spans 15 amino acids. The CDR3 DNA is TGTGCCAGCAGCGTAGGGGGCCGAGTCTACAATGAGCAGTTCTTC. This encodes CASSVGGRVYNEQFF.

For the CDR3, the DNA is TGTGCCAGTAGTGGGGACAGGGTTTGGACAGATACGCAGTATTTT. This translates into CASSGDRVWTDTQYF. J is TRBJ2-3 and V is TRBV19; TRBD1 aligns across 9 bases. The CDR3 is made up of 15 amino acids. The V gene end was trimmed by 5 bases and the J gene end by 3 bases; junction bases not matched to a gene: 6. Germline CDR1 LNHDA, CDR2 SQIVND (reference sequence).

This clonotype has more than one count but fewer than ten. The chain is built from TRBV19 and TRBJ2-5; D call uncertain. Germline assignment: CDR1 LNHDA and CDR2 SQIVND (reference sequence). The V end lost 8 bases, the J end lost 0 bases, and 10 bases lay between the germline ends. The CDR3 is 13 amino acids. The CDR3 region is CASSENHQETQYF. The DNA of the CDR3 is TGTGCCAGTTCTGAAAATCACCAAGAGACCCAGTACTTC.

This chain joins TRBV7-3 and TRBJ2-1, with 8 bases identical to TRBD2. V shed 5 bases and J 8 bases; nucleotides not matched to a gene: 5. Germline V lookup: CDR1 SGHTA, CDR2 FQGTGA. The CDR3 sequence is 13 residues long. CDR3 in amino acids: CASSPGLADEQFF. The CDR3 DNA follows: TGTGCCAGCAGCCCCGGACTAGCAGATGAGCAGTTCTTC.

This clonotype was seen ten or more times. V usage is TRBV2 and J usage is TRBJ1-5; no reliable D call. Trimming left V 0 bases short and J 2 bases short, with 8 bases between. This CDR3 has 15 residues. The germline gives CDR1 SNHLY, CDR2 FYNNEI. CDR3 coding DNA: TGTGCCAGCAGTGAAGCGCGGTGGGGCAATCAGCCCCAGCATTTT. Translated, it gives CASSEARWGNQPQHF.

Ten or more counts support this clonotype. The gene calls are TRBV12-3 or TRBV12-4 and TRBJ1-1, with 7 bases identical to TRBD1. This CDR3 region has 14 residues. Trimming removed 6 bases from V and 3 bases from J; junction bases left unmatched: 7. The CDR3 region is CASRYRGPHTEAFF. The CDR3 DNA reads as TGTGCCAGCAGATATAGGGGGCCTCACACTGAAGCTTTCTTT.

This clonotype was seen a handful of times. The J gene is TRBJ2-5, the V gene TRBV20-1, with 10 positions matching TRBD2. This CDR3 has 14 residues. Looked up from germline, CDR1 is DFQATT and CDR2 is SNEGSKA (reference sequence). V gave up 4 bases and J gave up 5 bases; unmatched junction bases: 7. CDR3 residues: CSANSGGARETQYF. In DNA form, the CDR3 reads TGCAGTGCTAACAGCGGGGGGGCTCGGGAGACCCAGTACTTC.

This clonotype has at least ten counts. The chain combines TRBV12-3 or TRBV12-4 with TRBJ1-1; 9 bases fit TRBD1. V shed 7 bases, J shed 4 bases, and the junction held 7 bases outside the gene matches. The length of the CDR3 is 14 residues. Here the CDR3 reads CASTGQGFATEAFF. Written as DNA, the CDR3 is TGTGCCAGCACCGGACAGGGGTTCGCCACTGAAGCTTTCTTT.

This clonotype has ten or more counts. This rearrangement joins TRBV30 to TRBJ1-1, with 10 bases fitting TRBD1. The trim removed 3 bases at V and 7 bases at J, leaving 5 bases unmatched. Germline lookup yields CDR1 GTSNPN and CDR2 SVGIG (reference sequence). This CDR3 spans 13 amino acids. The chain's CDR3 is CAWRTTGGFEAFF. Here the CDR3 DNA reads TGTGCCTGGAGAACGACAGGGGGCTTTGAAGCTTTCTTT.

This clonotype occurred many times. The rearrangement links TRBV6-1 to TRBJ1-2; D unclear. The germline gives CDR1 MNHNS, CDR2 SASEGT. The length of the CDR3 is 13 residues. Trimming took off 6 bases at V and 4 bases at J, with 12 bases between the two ends. The CDR3 DNA reads as TGTGCCAGCAGGAGCGCGGGAAGCTATGGCTACACCTTC. Its translation: CASRSAGSYGYTF.

This sequence joins TRBV19 and TRBJ2-1; 7 nucleotides line up with TRBD2. Trimming removed 5 bases from V and 5 bases from J; junction bases left unmatched: 3. The CDR3 contains 13 residues. The germline CDR1 and CDR2 sequences are LNHDA and SQIVND (reference sequence). In nucleotides, the CDR3 is TGTGCCAGTAGTGGGCTAGCGGACAATGAGCAGTTCTTC. Encoded protein: CASSGLADNEQFF.

This clonotype was recorded a few times. This chain connects TRBV19 to TRBJ1-4; unclear D gene. V was shortened by 3 bases and J by 5 bases, with 16 bases between the two germline ends. The CDR3 loop spans 16 amino acids. Germline CDR1 is LNHDA and CDR2 is SQIVND (reference sequence). The CDR3 region has the DNA TGTGCCAGTAGTATTACGGGCAGGTCCCGCAATGAAAAACTGTTTTTT. It specifies CASSITGRSRNEKLFF.

Notes on this clonotype: In this CDR3 the conserved last residue, phenylalanine or tryptophan, is missing, so a read error is likely. The chain employs TRBV10-2 and TRBJ2-6, with unresolved D. The CDR3 spans 15 residues. V was clipped by 1 base and J by 1 base, with 5 bases between them. CDR1 is WSHSY, CDR2 SAAADI, per germline. DNA of the CDR3: TGCGCCAGCAGTGAGTTCCGATCTGGGGCCAACGTCCTGACTTCC. Translating it yields CASSEFRSGANVLTS.